The entry below describes one TCR beta chain. This sample stems from a study of blood T cells in healthy people across ages. V lost 3 bases to trimming and J lost 7 bases; unmatched junction nucleotides: 3. CDR1 and CDR2 (germline): MNHEY, SVGEGT. This CDR3 is built from 14 residues. Alongside a J-beta primer mix, a sample-barcoded 5' primer served in a second PCR lasting roughly 6 to 12 cycles. TCRdb processed the 5' RACE reads anew with MiXCR; each CDR3 protein has one entry. The repertoire holds around 710,000 distinct CDR3 sequences, with roughly 47% as singletons. The chain is built from TRBV6-2 or TRBV6-3 and TRBJ2-1; 10 nucleotides align to TRBD2. Sequenced: blood. This TCR came from a woman aged 60-75 years in good health. CDR3 amino acids: CASSYTSGKNEQFF. CDR3 in DNA: TGTGCCAGCAGTTATACTAGCGGGAAGAATGAGCAGTTCTTC.